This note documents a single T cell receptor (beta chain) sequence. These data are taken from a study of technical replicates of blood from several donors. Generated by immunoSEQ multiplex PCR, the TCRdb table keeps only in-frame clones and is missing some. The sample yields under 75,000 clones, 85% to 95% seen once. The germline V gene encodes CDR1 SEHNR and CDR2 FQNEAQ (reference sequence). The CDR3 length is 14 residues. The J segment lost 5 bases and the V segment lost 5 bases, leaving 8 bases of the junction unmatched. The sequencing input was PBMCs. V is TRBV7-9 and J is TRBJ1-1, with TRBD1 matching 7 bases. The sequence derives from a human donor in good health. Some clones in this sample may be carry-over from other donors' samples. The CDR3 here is CASSRGDSRTEAFF. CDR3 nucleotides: TGTGCCAGCAGCCGCGGGGACAGTCGGACTGAAGCTTTCTTT.